This TCR beta chain was captured by sequencing in a study of human T cells and chemical hapten exposure. Background on the study: Patients received weekly diphenylcyclopropenone doses to the scalp throughout the approximately 25-week study. Patch tests applied 0.01% DPC to the upper back, read at 6 days. Study findings and constraints: TCRs exceeding 1 in 1000 frequency stayed unchanged with DPC sensitization.

V lost 0 bases and J 8 bases, leaving 13 bases between the germline ends. The germline V gene has CDR1 LGHNA and CDR2 YSLEER. The CDR3 sequence is 15 residues long. The library gave individual cDNA molecules unique molecular identifiers. MiXCR was run by TCRdb on the RACE reads, yielding one entry per CDR3 protein. The sample includes 300,000 to 450,000 distinct CDR3 sequences, more than 4.5% seen only once; the top ten take 2% to 3%. Ten or more counts support this clonotype. Its antigen is undetermined. Time point described: pre-sensitization, week 0. Treatment here: therapeutic diphenylcyclopropenone sensitization with weekly scalp DPC.

The starting material was whole blood, obtained in connection with sensitization to the hapten diphenylcyclopropenone (DPC). The gene calls are TRBV4-3 and TRBJ1-4; D is perhaps TRBD1 (5 bases). This TCR derives from a woman aged 45-59 years with alopecia areata. Some clones in this sample may be carry-over from other donors' samples. The CDR3: CASSQDLSGREKLFF. The CDR3 nucleotides read TGCGCCAGCAGCCAAGATTTGTCGGGGCGGGAAAAACTGTTTTTT.